This TCR beta chain was documented in a study of T cells in tumors after PD-1 blockade. Profiled with immunoSEQ multiplex PCR; TCRdb holds only in-frame clones, not every one. Of fewer than 25,000 clones listed, about 84% are singletons. Germline V gene data show CDR1 as MDHEN and CDR2 as SYDVKM. This CDR3 has 13 amino acids. The germline V and J ends were trimmed by 6 bases and 2 bases, with 10 bases remaining between them. The chain couples TRBV28 to TRBJ1-2; D uncertain. The receptor was isolated from a human donor with basal cell carcinoma. The material was PBMCs, obtained after anti-PD-1 treatment. CDR3 protein: CASRTTENYGYTF. The CDR3 region has the DNA TGTGCCAGCAGAACAACAGAGAACTATGGCTACACCTTC.